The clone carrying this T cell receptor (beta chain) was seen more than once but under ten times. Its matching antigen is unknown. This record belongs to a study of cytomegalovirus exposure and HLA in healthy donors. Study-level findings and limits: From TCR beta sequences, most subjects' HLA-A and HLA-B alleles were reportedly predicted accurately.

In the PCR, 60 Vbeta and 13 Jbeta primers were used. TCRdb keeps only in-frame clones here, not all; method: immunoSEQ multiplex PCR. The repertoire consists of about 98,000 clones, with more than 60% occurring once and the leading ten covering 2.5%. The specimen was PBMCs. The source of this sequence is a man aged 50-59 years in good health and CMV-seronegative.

For the CDR3, the DNA is TGTGCCAGCAGCTTATCAGGGTTTGGCGAGCAGTACTTC. Protein sequence: CASSLSGFGEQYF. The V and J genes are TRBV7-2 and TRBJ2-7, with D perhaps TRBD1 (5 bases). Germline V gene data show CDR1 as SGHTA and CDR2 as FQGNSA. CDR3 length: 13 amino acids. Trimming pared 2 bases from V and 6 bases from J, leaving 11 bases between.